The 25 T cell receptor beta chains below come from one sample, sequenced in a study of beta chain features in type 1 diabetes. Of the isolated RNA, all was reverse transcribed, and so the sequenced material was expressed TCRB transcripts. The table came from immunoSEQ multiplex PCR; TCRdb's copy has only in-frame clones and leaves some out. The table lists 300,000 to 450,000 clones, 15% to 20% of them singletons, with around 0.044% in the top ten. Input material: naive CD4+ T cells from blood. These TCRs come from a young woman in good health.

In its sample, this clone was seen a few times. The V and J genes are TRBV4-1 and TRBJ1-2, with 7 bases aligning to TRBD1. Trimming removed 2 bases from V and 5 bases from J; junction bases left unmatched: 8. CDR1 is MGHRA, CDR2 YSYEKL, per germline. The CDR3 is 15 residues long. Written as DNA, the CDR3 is TGCGCCAGCAGCCAACCGACAGGGATCTCGTATGGCTACACCTTC. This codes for CASSQPTGISYGYTF.

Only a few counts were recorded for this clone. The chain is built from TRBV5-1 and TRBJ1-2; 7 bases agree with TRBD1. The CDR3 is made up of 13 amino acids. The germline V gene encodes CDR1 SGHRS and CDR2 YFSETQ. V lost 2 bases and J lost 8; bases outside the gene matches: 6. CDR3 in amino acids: CASSLGGGYGYTF. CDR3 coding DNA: TGCGCCAGCAGCTTAGGGGGCGGATACGGCTACACCTTC.

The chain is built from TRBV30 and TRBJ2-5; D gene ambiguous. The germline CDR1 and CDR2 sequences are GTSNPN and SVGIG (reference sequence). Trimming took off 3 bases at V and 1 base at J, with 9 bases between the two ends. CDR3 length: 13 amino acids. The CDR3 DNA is TGTGCCTGGAGCCACCTCGGCCAAGAGACCCAGTACTTC. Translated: CAWSHLGQETQYF.

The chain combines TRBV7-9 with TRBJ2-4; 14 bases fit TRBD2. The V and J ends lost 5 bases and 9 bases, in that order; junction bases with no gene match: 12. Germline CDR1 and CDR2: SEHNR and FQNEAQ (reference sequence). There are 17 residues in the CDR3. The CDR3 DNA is TGTGCCAGCAGCGTCGGGACTAGCGGGGGAAGTCTGGTCATTCAGTACTTC. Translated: CASSVGTSGGSLVIQYF. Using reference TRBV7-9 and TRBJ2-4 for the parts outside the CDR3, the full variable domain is DTGVSQNPRHKITKRGQNVTFRCDPISEHNRLYWYRQTLGQGPEFLTYFQNEAQLEKSRLLSDRFSAERPKGSFSTLEIQRTEQGDSAMYLCASSVGTSGGSLVIQYFGAGTRLSVL.

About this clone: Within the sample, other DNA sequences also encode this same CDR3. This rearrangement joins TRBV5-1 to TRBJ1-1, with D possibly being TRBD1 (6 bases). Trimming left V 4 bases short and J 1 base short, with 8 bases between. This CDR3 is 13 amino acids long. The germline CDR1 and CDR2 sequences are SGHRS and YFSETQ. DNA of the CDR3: TGCGCCAGCAGCCCGACAGGGAACACTGAAGCTTTCTTT. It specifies CASSPTGNTEAFF.

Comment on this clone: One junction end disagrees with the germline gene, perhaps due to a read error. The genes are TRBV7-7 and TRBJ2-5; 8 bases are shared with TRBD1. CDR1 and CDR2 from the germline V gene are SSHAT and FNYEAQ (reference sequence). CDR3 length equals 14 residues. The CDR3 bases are TGTGCTAGCAGCTTAGACAGGGGATCAGAGACCCAGTACTTC. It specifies CASSLDRGSETQYF. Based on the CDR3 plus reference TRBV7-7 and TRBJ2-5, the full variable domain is GAGVSQSPRYKVTKRGQDVTLRCDPISSHATLYWYQQALGQGPEFLTYFNYEAQPDKSGLPSDRFSAERPEGSISTLTIQRTEQRDSAMYRCASSLDRGSETQYFGPGTRLLVL.

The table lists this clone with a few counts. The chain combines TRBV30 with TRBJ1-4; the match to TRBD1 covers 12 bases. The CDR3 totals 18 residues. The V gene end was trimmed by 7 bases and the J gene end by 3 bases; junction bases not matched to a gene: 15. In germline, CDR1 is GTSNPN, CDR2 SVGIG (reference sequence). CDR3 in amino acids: CASGAGQGALRSNEKLFF. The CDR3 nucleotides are TGTGCCTCCGGAGCGGGACAGGGGGCGCTTAGGTCTAATGAAAAACTGTTTTTT.

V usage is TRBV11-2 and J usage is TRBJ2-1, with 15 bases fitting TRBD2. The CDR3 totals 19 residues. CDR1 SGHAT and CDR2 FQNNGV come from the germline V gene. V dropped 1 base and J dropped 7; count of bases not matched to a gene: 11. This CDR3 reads CASSLAPGLAGGSGNEQFF. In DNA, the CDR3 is TGTGCCAGCAGCTTAGCTCCGGGACTAGCGGGGGGCTCAGGGAATGAGCAGTTCTTC.

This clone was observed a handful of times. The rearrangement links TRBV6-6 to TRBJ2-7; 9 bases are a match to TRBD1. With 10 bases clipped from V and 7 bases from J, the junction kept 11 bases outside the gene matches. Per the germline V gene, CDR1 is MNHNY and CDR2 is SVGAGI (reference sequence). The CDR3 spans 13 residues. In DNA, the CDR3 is TGTGCCACAGGGGAACAGGGGGCGGGAGAGCAGTACTTC. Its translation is CATGEQGAGEQYF.

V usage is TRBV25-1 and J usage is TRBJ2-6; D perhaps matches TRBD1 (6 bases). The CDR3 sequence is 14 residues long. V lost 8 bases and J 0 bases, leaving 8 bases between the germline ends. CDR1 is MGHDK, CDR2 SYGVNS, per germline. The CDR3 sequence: CASLGHSGANVLTF. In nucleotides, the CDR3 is TGTGCCAGCCTGGGACACTCTGGGGCCAACGTCCTGACTTTC.

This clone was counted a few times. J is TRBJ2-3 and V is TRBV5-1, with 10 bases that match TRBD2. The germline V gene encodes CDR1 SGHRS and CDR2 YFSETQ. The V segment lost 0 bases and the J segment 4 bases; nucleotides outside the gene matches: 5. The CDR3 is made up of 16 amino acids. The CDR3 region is CASSLAASGGSDTQYF. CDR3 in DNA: TGCGCCAGCAGCTTGGCGGCTAGCGGGGGTTCAGATACGCAGTATTTT.

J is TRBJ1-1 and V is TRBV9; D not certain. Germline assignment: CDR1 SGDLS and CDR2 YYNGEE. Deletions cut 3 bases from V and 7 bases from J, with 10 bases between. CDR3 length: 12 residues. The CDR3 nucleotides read TGTGCCAGCAGCGGACTATTCGGTGAAGCTTTCTTT. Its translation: CASSGLFGEAFF.

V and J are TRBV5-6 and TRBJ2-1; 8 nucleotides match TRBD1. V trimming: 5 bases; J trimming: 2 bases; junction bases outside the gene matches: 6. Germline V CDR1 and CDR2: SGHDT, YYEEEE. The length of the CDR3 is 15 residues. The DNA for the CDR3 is TGTGCCAGCAGGTTCCGGGACAGGACCTACAATGAGCAGTTCTTC. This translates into CASRFRDRTYNEQFF.

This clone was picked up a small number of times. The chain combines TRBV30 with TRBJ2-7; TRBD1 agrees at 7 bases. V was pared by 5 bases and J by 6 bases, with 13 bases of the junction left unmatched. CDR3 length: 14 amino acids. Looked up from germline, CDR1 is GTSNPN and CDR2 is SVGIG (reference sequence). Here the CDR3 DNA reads TGTGCCTGGGGTGGGGACAGCTTCTCCGCCGAGCAGTACTTC. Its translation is CAWGGDSFSAEQYF.

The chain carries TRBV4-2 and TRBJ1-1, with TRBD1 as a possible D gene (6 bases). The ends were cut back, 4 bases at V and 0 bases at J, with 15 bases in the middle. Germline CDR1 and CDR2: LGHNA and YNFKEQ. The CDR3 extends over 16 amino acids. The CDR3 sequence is CASSPNAGGMNTEAFF. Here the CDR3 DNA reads TGTGCCAGCAGCCCCAATGCGGGGGGCATGAACACTGAAGCTTTCTTT.

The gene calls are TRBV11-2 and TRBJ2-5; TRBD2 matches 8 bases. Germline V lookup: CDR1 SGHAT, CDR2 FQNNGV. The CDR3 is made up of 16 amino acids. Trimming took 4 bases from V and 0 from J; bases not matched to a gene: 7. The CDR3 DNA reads TGTGCCAGCAGCTCCACAGTAGCGGGGTACCAAGAGACCCAGTACTTC. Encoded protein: CASSSTVAGYQETQYF.

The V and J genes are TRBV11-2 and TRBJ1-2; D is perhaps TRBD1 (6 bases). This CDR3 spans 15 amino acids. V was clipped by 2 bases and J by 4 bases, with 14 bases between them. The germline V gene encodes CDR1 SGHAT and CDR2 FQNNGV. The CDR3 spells CASSLQTGTLYGYTF. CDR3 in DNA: TGTGCCAGCAGCTTACAAACCGGGACACTCTATGGCTACACCTTC. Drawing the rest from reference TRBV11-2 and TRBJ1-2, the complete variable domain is EAGVAQSPRYKIIEKRQSVAFWCNPISGHATLYWYQQILGQGPKLLIQFQNNGVVDDSQLPKDRFSAERLKGVDSTLKIQPAKLEDSAVYLCASSLQTGTLYGYTFGSGTRLTVV.

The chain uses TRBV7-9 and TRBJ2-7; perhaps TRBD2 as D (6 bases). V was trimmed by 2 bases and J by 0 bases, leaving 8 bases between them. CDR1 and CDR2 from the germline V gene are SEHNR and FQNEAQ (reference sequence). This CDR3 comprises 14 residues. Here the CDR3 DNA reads TGTGCCAGCAGCTTACGGGGAGGCTCCTACGAGCAGTACTTC. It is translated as CASSLRGGSYEQYF.

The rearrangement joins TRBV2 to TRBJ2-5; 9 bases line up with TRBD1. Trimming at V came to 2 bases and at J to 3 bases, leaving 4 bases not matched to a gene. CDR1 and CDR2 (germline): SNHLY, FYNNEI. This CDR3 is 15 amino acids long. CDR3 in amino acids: CASSEFRTGEETQYF. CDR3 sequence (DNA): TGTGCCAGCAGTGAATTCAGGACAGGGGAAGAGACCCAGTACTTC.

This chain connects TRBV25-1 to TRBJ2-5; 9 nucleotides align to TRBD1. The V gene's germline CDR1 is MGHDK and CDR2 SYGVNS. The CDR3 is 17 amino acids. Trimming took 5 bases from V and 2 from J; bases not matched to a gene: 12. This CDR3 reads CASSFPTGTGRQETQYF. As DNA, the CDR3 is TGTGCCAGCAGTTTTCCGACCGGGACAGGGAGGCAAGAGACCCAGTACTTC.

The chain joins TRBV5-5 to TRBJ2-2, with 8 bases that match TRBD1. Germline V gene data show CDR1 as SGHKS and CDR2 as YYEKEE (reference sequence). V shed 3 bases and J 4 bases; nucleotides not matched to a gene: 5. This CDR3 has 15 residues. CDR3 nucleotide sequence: TGTGCCAGCAGCTACATACAGGGGGTCACCGGGGAGCTGTTTTTT. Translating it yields CASSYIQGVTGELFF.

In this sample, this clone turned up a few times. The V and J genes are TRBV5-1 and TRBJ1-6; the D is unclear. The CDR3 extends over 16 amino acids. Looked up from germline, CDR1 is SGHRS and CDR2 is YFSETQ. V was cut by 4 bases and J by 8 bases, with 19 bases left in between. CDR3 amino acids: CASSAWLANQDSPLHF. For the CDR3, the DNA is TGCGCCAGCAGCGCGTGGCTAGCAAACCAAGATTCACCCCTCCACTTT. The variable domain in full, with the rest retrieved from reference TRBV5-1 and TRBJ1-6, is KAGVTQTPRYLIKTRGQQVTLSCSPISGHRSVSWYQQTPGQGLQFLFEYFSETQRNKGNFPGRFSGRQFSNSRSEMNVSTLELGDSALYLCASSAWLANQDSPLHFGNGTRLTVT.

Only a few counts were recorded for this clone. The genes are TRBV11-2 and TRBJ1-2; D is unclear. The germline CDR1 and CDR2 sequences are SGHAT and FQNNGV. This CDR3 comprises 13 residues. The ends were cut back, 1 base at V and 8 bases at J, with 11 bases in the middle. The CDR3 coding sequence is TGTGCCAGCAGCTTAGCTAGCCCGGGCGGCTACACCTTC. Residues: CASSLASPGGYTF.

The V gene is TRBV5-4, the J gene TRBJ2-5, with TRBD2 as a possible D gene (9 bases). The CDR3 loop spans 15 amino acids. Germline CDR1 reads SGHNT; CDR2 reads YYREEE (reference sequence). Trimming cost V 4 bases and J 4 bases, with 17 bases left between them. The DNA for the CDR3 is TGTGCCAGCAGCCCCAGGGGGCGGGAGGGAGAGACCCAGTACTTC. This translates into CASSPRGREGETQYF.

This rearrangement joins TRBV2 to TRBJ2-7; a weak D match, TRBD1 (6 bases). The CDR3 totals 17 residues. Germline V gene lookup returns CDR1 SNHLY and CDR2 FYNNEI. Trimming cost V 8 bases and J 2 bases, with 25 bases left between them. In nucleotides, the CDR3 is TGTGCCAGCTCCTCAGAACCGAGGGGGACATCAGCCTACGAGCAGTACTTC. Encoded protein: CASSSEPRGTSAYEQYF.